This entry lists 29 T cell receptor beta chains sequenced from one sample in a study of blood T cell repertoires in COVID-19. Produced via immunoSEQ multiplex PCR; TCRdb's table is partial and in-frame only. The table lists about 220,000 clones, roughly four fifths of them singletons, with around 16% in the top ten. Sequenced material: PBMCs or T cells enriched from blood (not recorded which). The receptor set was obtained from a man aged 35 to 55 who had recovered from COVID-19.

The V and J genes are TRBV3-1 (or the pseudogene TRBV3-2) and TRBJ1-1; 8 nucleotides agree with TRBD1. V dropped 1 base and J dropped 5; count of bases not matched to a gene: 3. The CDR3 has 14 residues. Germline V gene lookup returns CDR1 LGHDT and CDR2 YNNKEL (reference sequence). CDR3 loop: CASSQVGTGTEAFF. CDR3 coding DNA: TGTGCCAGCAGCCAAGTCGGGACAGGTACTGAAGCTTTCTTT.

The J gene is TRBJ1-5, the V gene TRBV6-5, with D hard to call. CDR1 MNHEY and CDR2 SVGAGI come from the germline V gene. The CDR3 runs to 13 residues. Trimming stripped 7 bases from V and 4 bases from J, with 11 bases between. The CDR3 bases are TGTGCCAGCAATCTATTACAGAATCAGCCCCAGCATTTT. It translates to CASNLLQNQPQHF.

The chain recombines TRBV28 with TRBJ1-1; possibly TRBD1 for D (6 bases). CDR3 length: 15 amino acids. Trimming left V 5 bases short and J 0 bases short, with 13 bases between. Germline CDR1 and CDR2: MDHEN and SYDVKM. The CDR3 coding sequence is TGTGCCAGCAGTCCCGAATGGGGGCTGAACACTGAAGCTTTCTTT. Amino acid sequence: CASSPEWGLNTEAFF.

The chain links TRBV5-5 to TRBJ2-1; TRBD2 aligns across 8 bases. The germline CDR1 and CDR2 sequences are SGHKS and YYEKEE (reference sequence). CDR3 size: 15 residues. V lost 4 bases to trimming and J lost 3 bases; unmatched junction nucleotides: 6. The CDR3 nucleotides read TGTGCCAGCAGCCAAACTAGCGGAGGCTACAATGAGCAGTTCTTC. Residues: CASSQTSGGYNEQFF.

The V call is TRBV7-8, the J call TRBJ2-3, with unresolved D. Deletions cut 5 bases from V and 4 bases from J, with 16 bases between. This CDR3 region has 15 residues. CDR1 and CDR2 from the germline V gene are SGHVS and FQNEAQ. The CDR3 here is CASSPEVQPSDTQYF. CDR3 DNA sequence: TGTGCCAGCAGCCCAGAGGTGCAGCCTTCAGATACGCAGTATTTT.

J is TRBJ2-1 and V is TRBV4-1; TRBD2 might be the D (6 bases). Germline V gene lookup returns CDR1 MGHRA and CDR2 YSYEKL. CDR3 length: 16 residues. Trimming took off 5 bases at V and 3 bases at J, with 17 bases between the two ends. The CDR3 DNA sequence: TGCGCCAGCAGCTTCCCCCGGGACTCCAGCTACAATGAGCAGTTCTTC. It translates to CASSFPRDSSYNEQFF.

The chain couples TRBV7-8 to TRBJ2-5, with TRBD1 matching 7 bases. The V and J ends lost 5 bases and 5 bases, in that order; junction bases with no gene match: 5. This CDR3 is 13 amino acids long. Germline CDR1 reads SGHVS; CDR2 reads FQNEAQ. CDR3 DNA: TGTGCCAGCAGCGTTGACAGGGCGGAGACCCAGTACTTC. Translating it yields CASSVDRAETQYF.

V and J are TRBV7-2 and TRBJ2-7, with D tentatively TRBD2 (5 bases). The germline V gene encodes CDR1 SGHTA and CDR2 FQGNSA. This CDR3 region has 14 residues. The V and J ends lost 4 bases and 0 bases respectively, with 10 bases between them. CDR3 nucleotide sequence: TGTGCCAGCAGCTCAGCGGCTAGCTCCTACGAGCAGTACTTC. Translated, it gives CASSSAASSYEQYF.

This chain connects TRBV7-3 to TRBJ1-1; 12 bases map to TRBD1. The CDR3 has 16 residues. Trimming removed 5 bases from V and 1 base from J; junction bases left unmatched: 5. In germline, CDR1 is SGHTA, CDR2 FQGTGA. CDR3 sequence: CASSLRDRGRNTEAFF. CDR3 DNA: TGTGCCAGCAGCCTAAGGGACAGGGGGCGGAACACTGAAGCTTTCTTT.

The rearrangement links TRBV25-1 to TRBJ1-6; 8 positions agree with TRBD1. The CDR3 contains 13 residues. CDR1 is MGHDK, CDR2 SYGVNS, per germline. V lost 7 bases, J lost 6 bases, and 2 bases stayed unmatched. The CDR3, as DNA: TGTGCCAGCACCGACAGGGGTAATTCACCCCTCCACTTT. Its protein product is CASTDRGNSPLHF.

DNA of the CDR3: TGTGCCAGCAGTGAGGTGCCCAGGCAGCCCCAGCATTTT. It yields the protein CASSEVPRQPQHF. The chain combines TRBV6-1 with TRBJ1-5; D is unclear. With 3 bases removed from V and 7 bases from J, the gap between germline ends came to 10 bases. The CDR3 runs to 13 residues. Germline CDR1 and CDR2: MNHNS and SASEGT.

The chain couples TRBV5-1 to TRBJ1-6, with D maybe TRBD1 (5 bases). The ends were cut back, 2 bases at V and 7 bases at J, with 10 bases in the middle. CDR3 length: 14 amino acids. CDR1 and CDR2 from the germline V gene are SGHRS and YFSETQ. CDR3 DNA: TGCGCCAGCAGCTTAGGACACTTCAATTCACCCCTCCACTTT. Its protein is CASSLGHFNSPLHF.

The chain employs TRBV12-3 or TRBV12-4 and TRBJ2-3, with D possibly being TRBD2 (6 bases). V lost 8 bases and J lost 6, with 15 bases in between. The CDR3 spans 13 residues. CDR3 protein: CASGTPPPDTQYF. In nucleotides, the CDR3 is TGTGCCAGCGGGACTCCGCCCCCGGATACGCAGTATTTT.

As to this clone: The junction departs from the called germline gene at one end, perhaps through a read error. This chain uses TRBV7-9 with TRBJ1-4; possible D gene TRBD1, 6 bases. The CDR3 runs 15 residues. From germline, CDR1 is SEHNR and CDR2 FQNEAQ (reference sequence). The CDR3 loop reads CASSLAQGLNEKLFF. Written as DNA, the CDR3 is TGTGCCAGCAGCCTAGCCCAGGGGCTTAATGAAAAACTGTTTTTT.

This clone appeared once. The chain joins TRBV6-4 to TRBJ2-1; 11 positions agree with TRBD2. V lost 4 bases, J lost 0 bases, and 5 bases stayed unmatched. This CDR3 is 17 amino acids long. CDR1 is MRHNA, CDR2 SNTAGT, per germline. The CDR3 DNA sequence: TGTGCCAGCAGTGGGACTAGCGGGTCGAGCTCCTACAATGAGCAGTTCTTC. This sequence encodes CASSGTSGSSSYNEQFF.

The V call is TRBV7-8, the J call TRBJ1-1, with unresolved D. V was trimmed by 11 bases and J by 0 bases, leaving 16 bases between them. From germline, CDR1 is SGHVS and CDR2 FQNEAQ. The CDR3 totals 14 residues. The CDR3 reads CASSPETLNTEAFF. The CDR3 bases are TGTGCCTCCTCCCCGGAGACTTTGAACACTGAAGCTTTCTTT.

The chain employs TRBV4-2 and TRBJ1-1; D is unclear. Germline assignment: CDR1 LGHNA and CDR2 YNFKEQ. CDR3 length: 13 residues. The germline V and J ends were trimmed by 3 bases and 1 base, with 6 bases remaining between them. CDR3: CASSQPGNTEAFF. CDR3 sequence (DNA): TGTGCCAGCAGCCAGCCCGGGAACACTGAAGCTTTCTTT.

The V call is TRBV2, the J call TRBJ2-3, with 8 positions matching TRBD2. Germline trimming cut 3 bases from V and 2 bases from J; bases unmatched to any gene: 4. CDR1 is SNHLY and CDR2 is FYNNEI in the germline V gene. The CDR3 is made up of 15 amino acids. This CDR3 is CASSEGLVPTDTQYF. CDR3 nucleotide sequence: TGTGCCAGCAGTGAGGGACTAGTTCCCACAGATACGCAGTATTTT.

The genes are TRBV6-5 and TRBJ2-7; 11 bases match TRBD1. Germline values: CDR1 MNHEY, CDR2 SVGAGI. V gave up 7 bases and J gave up 4 bases; unmatched junction bases: 9. The CDR3 consists of 15 residues. The CDR3 DNA follows: TGTGCCAGCAAGAATCCGGGACAGGGGGGGTACGAGCAGTACTTC. This gives the protein CASKNPGQGGYEQYF.

With regard to this clone: Within the sample, other DNA sequences also encode this same CDR3. The V call is TRBV5-1, the J call TRBJ2-1; 8 positions agree with TRBD2. J lost 0 bases, V lost 5 bases, and 4 bases had no gene match. CDR3 size: 15 residues. The germline gives CDR1 SGHRS, CDR2 YFSETQ. The CDR3: CASRLSGSSYNEQFF. CDR3 coding DNA: TGCGCCAGCAGGTTGAGCGGGAGCTCCTACAATGAGCAGTTCTTC.

This chain links TRBV21-1 with TRBJ2-5; the DNA was not used to check the table's D call, TRBD2. TRBV21-1 is shown as a pseudogene. This CDR3 spans 16 amino acids. CDR3 bases: TGTGCCAGCAGCAACGCCCAGGGACTGTATCAGGAGACCCAGTACTTC. Translating it yields CASSNAQGLYQETQYF.

This clone was observed a few times. The V and J genes are TRBV27 and TRBJ1-3; D unresolved. With 5 bases removed from V and 3 bases from J, the gap between germline ends came to 11 bases. The CDR3 is made up of 14 amino acids. Germline CDR1 and CDR2: MNHEY and SMNVEV (reference sequence). Written as DNA, the CDR3 is TGTGCCAGCAGTCCCGGGAGGGTTGGAAACACCATATATTTT. This codes for CASSPGRVGNTIYF.

The chain employs TRBV6-6 and TRBJ1-4; 7 positions match TRBD1. Germline CDR1 and CDR2: MNHNY and SVGAGI (reference sequence). The CDR3 runs to 15 residues. V dropped 2 bases and J dropped 8; count of bases not matched to a gene: 8. The CDR3 nucleotides are TGTGCCAGCAGTTACCGCAGGGGGTATATAGAAAAACTGTTTTTT. Amino acid sequence: CASSYRRGYIEKLFF.

The V gene is TRBV30, the J gene TRBJ1-2; D unclear. V lost 6 bases and J lost 5, with 22 bases in between. The CDR3 spans 15 residues. The germline V gene has CDR1 GTSNPN and CDR2 SVGIG (reference sequence). Here the CDR3 DNA reads TGTGCCTGTCCGGCGGGCTCGGTGGGAGTTTATGGCTACACCTTC. Protein: CACPAGSVGVYGYTF.

Points on this clone: Other nucleotide sequences in the sample specify the same CDR3. The chain employs TRBV5-1 and TRBJ2-2; 12 bases map to TRBD2. The CDR3 loop spans 16 amino acids. V shed 5 bases, J shed 1 base, and the junction held 3 bases outside the gene matches. Germline values: CDR1 SGHRS, CDR2 YFSETQ. In DNA, the CDR3 is TGCGCCAGCAGTCCACTAGCGGGGGGGAACACCGGGGAGCTGTTTTTT. It is translated as CASSPLAGGNTGELFF.

For this clone: Within the sample, other DNA sequences also encode this same CDR3. The chain joins TRBV7-2 to TRBJ2-1; 8 nucleotides agree with TRBD2. Germline assignment: CDR1 SGHTA and CDR2 FQGNSA. The CDR3 length is 15 residues. With 1 base clipped from V and 2 bases from J, the junction kept 1 base outside the gene matches. DNA of the CDR3: TGTGCCAGCAGCTTAGACGGGGGGGCCTACAATGAGCAGTTCTTC. It codes for CASSLDGGAYNEQFF.

The rearrangement uses TRBV24-1 and TRBJ2-7; 8 bases map to TRBD1. This CDR3 is built from 14 residues. In germline, CDR1 is KGHDR, CDR2 SFDVKD. Trimming cost V 7 bases and J 1 base; bases outside gene matches: 5. The CDR3 sequence is CATSRTGRSYEQYF. CDR3 in DNA: TGTGCCACCAGCCGGACAGGGAGATCCTACGAGCAGTACTTC.

This clone was found once. The chain uses TRBV5-4 and TRBJ2-3, with 12 bases aligning to TRBD2. Looked up from germline, CDR1 is SGHNT and CDR2 is YYREEE (reference sequence). The CDR3 spans 16 residues. J lost 2 bases, V lost 4 bases, and 5 bases had no gene match. The CDR3 sequence: CASSPSGGADTDTQYF. The CDR3 DNA follows: TGTGCCAGCAGCCCTAGCGGGGGGGCCGACACAGATACGCAGTATTTT. Full variable domain (missing parts from reference TRBV5-4 and TRBJ2-3): ETGVTQSPTHLIKTRGQQVTLRCSSQSGHNTVSWYQQALGQGPQFIFQYYREEENGRGNFPPRFSGLQFPNYSSELNVNALELDDSALYLCASSPSGGADTDTQYFGPGTRLTVL.

For this clone: Germline is not matched at one junction end, which may reflect a read error. The same CDR3 arises from other DNA sequences in this sample as well. This chain joins TRBV4-2 and TRBJ2-7, with D possibly being TRBD2 (5 bases). Germline CDR1 LGHNA, CDR2 YNFKEQ. CDR3 length: 15 residues. The CDR3 reads CASSRERGGSYEQYF. The CDR3 region has the DNA TGTGCCAGCAGCCGAGAGAGAGGAGGATCCTACGAACAGTACTTC.